This T cell receptor beta chain was recovered during a study of response to subunit inactivated influenza vaccine. V lost 6 bases, J lost 7 bases, and 22 bases lay in between. This CDR3 contains 15 residues. CDR1 and CDR2 from the germline V gene are DFQATT and SNEGSKA (reference sequence). Whole-study findings and limits: Few new T cells, the authors suggested, are recruited by each seasonal influenza vaccination.

As regards this clonotype: As yet, its antigen is unknown.

TCRdb itself ran the RT-PCR reads through MiXCR, one entry per CDR3 protein. The sample carries hundreds of thousands of distinct CDR3 sequences, 15% to 20% recorded once. Sample: CD4+ T cells sorted from PBMCs, taken about 23 months after vaccination. The origin of this receptor is a man aged 50-75 years who received an inactivated influenza vaccine. This sequence joins TRBV20-1 and TRBJ2-1; no definite D call. In DNA, the CDR3 is TGCAGTGCCGCCCCGATGGTCCCGGCTTCGAATGAGCAGTTCTTC. Protein product: CSAAPMVPASNEQFF.